This is a list of T cell receptor beta chains from one sample in a study of PD-1 blockade in classical Hodgkin lymphoma. Method: immunoSEQ multiplex PCR; TCRdb's copy keeps in-frame clones and lacks some. The table records about 28,000 clones, around 80% of them present only once. Here the sequenced sample was peripheral blood mononuclear cells (PBMCs), taken before the fourth cycle of nivolumab. These receptors all come from a human donor with classical Hodgkin lymphoma. CDR3s include the opening cysteine and the closing phenylalanine or tryptophan. D genes are given only for firm matches. Expanded clones are given a class, and other clones once, few, many or no size at all.

>TRBJ2-7|TRBD1|TRBV5-4|.
CASSPGTGGAGSYEQYF
TGTGCCAGCAGCCCGGGGACAGGGGGCGCGGGATCGTACGAGCAGTACTTC
>TRBJ2-1|.|TRBV6-5|.
CASSYEGNWGEQFF
TGTGCCAGCAGTTACGAGGGAAACTGGGGTGAGCAGTTCTTC
>TRBJ2-3|.|TRBV28|few
CASTSVGGTDTQYF
TGTGCCAGCACGTCGGTCGGTGGCACAGATACGCAGTATTTT
>TRBJ2-1|TRBD1|TRBV4-1|.
CASSQPALTGVYNEQFF
TGCGCCAGCAGCCAACCTGCCCTTACAGGGGTGTACAATGAGCAGTTCTTC
>TRBJ2-1|TRBD1|TRBV7-9|few
CASSGAPGTGVYNEQFF
TGTGCCAGCAGTGGGGCTCCTGGGACAGGGGTTTACAATGAGCAGTTCTTC
>TRBJ1-5|TRBD1|TRBV19|.
CASKGGQGYQPQHF
TGTGCCAGTAAGGGGGGACAGGGCTATCAGCCCCAGCATTTT
>TRBJ2-7|.|TRBV5-4|.
CASSLMPSYEQYF
TGTGCCAGCAGCTTGATGCCGAGCTACGAGCAGTACTTC
>TRBJ1-1|.|TRBV28|.
CASSFRGVGTEAFF
TGTGCCAGCAGTTTCCGGGGCGTAGGCACTGAAGCTTTCTTT
>TRBJ1-2|.|TRBV11-2|.
CASSFPLQMTNYGYTF
TGTGCCAGCAGCTTTCCCCTACAGATGACTAACTATGGCTACACCTTC
>TRBJ2-7|.|TRBV7-6|.
CASSLSSGDPYEQYF
TGTGCCAGCAGCTTATCTTCGGGAGACCCCTACGAGCAGTACTTC
>TRBJ2-5|TRBD2|TRBV11-2|.
CASSATVAGEETQYF
TGTGCCAGCAGCGCGACCGTAGCGGGAGAAGAGACCCAGTACTTC
>TRBJ2-1|.|TRBV29-1|.
CSVEEVRTIPNEQFF
TGCAGCGTTGAAGAAGTGAGGACTATTCCAAATGAGCAGTTCTTC
>TRBJ1-4|.|TRBV28|few
CASSFEDEKLFF
TGTGCCAGCAGTTTTGAAGATGAAAAACTGTTTTTT
>TRBJ1-3|TRBD1|TRBV5-1|.
CASSGGTVSGNTIYF
TGCGCCAGCAGCGGGGGGACAGTCTCTGGAAACACCATATATTTT
>TRBJ2-1|TRBD2|TRBV28|.
CASSSGGRAYNEQFF
TGTGCCAGCAGTTCTGGCGGGAGGGCCTACAATGAGCAGTTCTTC
>TRBJ2-1|TRBD2|TRBV15|few
CATSKTAGEEQFF
TGTGCCACCAGCAAAACAGCGGGAGAGGAGCAGTTCTTC
>TRBJ2-1|.|TRBV28|.
CASTKPLRGFTPLSYNEQFF
TGTGCCAGCACTAAACCCTTGCGCGGGTTCACACCCCTCTCCTACAATGAGCAGTTCTTC